This T cell receptor (beta chain) derives from a study of cytomegalovirus exposure and HLA in healthy donors. Study context: The same platform as the approximately 660 first-cohort repertoires was used for the 90 to 150 validation repertoires, a later analysis reported.

Regarding this clone: Its target is not known.

The validation cohort, a group of over a hundred subjects, included the donors and was separate from the roughly 670-subject first cohort. Regarding the study as a whole: According to the study, around 150 TCR beta chains were cytomegalovirus-associated.

Here immunoSEQ multiplex PCR was the method, and the copy in TCRdb shows in-frame clones only, minus some. The sample contains 150,000 to 180,000 clones, about 86% of which appear only once. This clonotype originated in a human donor in good health. Sequences were obtained from PBMCs.

CDR3 sequence: CASSPSRLTSGEQYF. CDR3 in DNA: TGTGCCAGCAGCCCCTCTAGACTGACGAGTGGCGAGCAGTACTTC. J is TRBJ2-7 and V is TRBV7-2; D not resolved. CDR1 is SGHTA, CDR2 FQGNSA, per germline. Trimming removed 5 bases from V and 6 bases from J, with 20 bases in between. The CDR3 covers 15 residues.